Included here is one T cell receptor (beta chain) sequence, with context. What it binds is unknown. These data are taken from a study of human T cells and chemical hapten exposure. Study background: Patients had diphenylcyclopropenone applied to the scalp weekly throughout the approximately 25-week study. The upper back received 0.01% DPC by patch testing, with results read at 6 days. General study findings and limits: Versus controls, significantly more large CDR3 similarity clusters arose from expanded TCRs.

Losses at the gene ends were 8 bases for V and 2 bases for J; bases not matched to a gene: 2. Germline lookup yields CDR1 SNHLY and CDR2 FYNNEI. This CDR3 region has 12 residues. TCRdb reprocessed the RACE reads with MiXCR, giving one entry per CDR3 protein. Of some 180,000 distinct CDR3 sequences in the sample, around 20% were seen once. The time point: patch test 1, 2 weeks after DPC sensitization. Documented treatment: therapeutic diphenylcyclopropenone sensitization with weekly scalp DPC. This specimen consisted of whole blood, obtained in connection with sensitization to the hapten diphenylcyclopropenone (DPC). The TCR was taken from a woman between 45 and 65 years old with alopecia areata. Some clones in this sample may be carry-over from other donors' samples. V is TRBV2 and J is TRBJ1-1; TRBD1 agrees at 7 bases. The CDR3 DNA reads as TGTGCCAGCGGGACAGCTAACACTGAAGCTTTCTTT. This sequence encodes CASGTANTEAFF. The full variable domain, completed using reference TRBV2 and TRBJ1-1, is EPEVTQTPSHQVTQMGQEVILRCVPISNHLYFYWYRQILGQKVEFLVSFYNNEISEKSEIFDDQFSVERPDGSNFTLKIRSTKLEDSAMYFCASGTANTEAFFGQGTRLTVV.